One and the same sample provided the 4 T cell receptor beta chains below, sequenced in a study of T cell repertoires in cytomegalovirus infection. Each CDR3 protein gets one entry after TCRdb re-called the reads with MiXCR. The sample lists 560,000 or so distinct CDR3 sequences; 16% were seen once. The specimen was CD8+ T cells from PBMCs. The source of these receptors is a human donor in good health (CMV status not recorded). Some clones in this sample may be carry-over from other donors' samples.

This clonotype was recorded at least ten times. The rearrangement uses TRBV6-6 and TRBJ1-6; unclear D gene. Germline CDR1 reads MNHNY; CDR2 reads SVGAGI (reference sequence). Trimming cost V 4 bases and J 9 bases, with 16 bases left between them. The CDR3 covers 15 residues. The CDR3 DNA is TGTGCCAGCAGTTCGGTAGCCTCGGGGAGTTCACCCCTCCACTTT. Translated: CASSSVASGSSPLHF.

Ten or more counts support this clonotype. This sequence joins TRBV4-2 and TRBJ2-7; D not certain. The CDR3 spans 16 residues. Looked up from germline, CDR1 is LGHNA and CDR2 is YNFKEQ. Trimming cost V 3 bases and J 2 bases, with 17 bases left between them. The CDR3 DNA reads as TGTGCCAGCAGCCAGCCGTTAACCAATTCACCCTACGAGCAGTACTTC. This gives the protein CASSQPLTNSPYEQYF.

This chain connects TRBV19 to TRBJ2-1; D is uncertain. In germline, CDR1 is LNHDA, CDR2 SQIVND (reference sequence). Deletions cut 0 bases from V and 10 bases from J, with 13 bases between. The CDR3 runs 14 residues. CDR3 bases: TGTGCCAGTAGTATAGATCAGAGGCTTGGGGAGCAGTTCTTC. It yields the protein CASSIDQRLGEQFF.

This clonotype was seen repeatedly, ten times or more. The genes are TRBV10-3 and TRBJ2-7; possible D gene TRBD1, 5 bases. V shed 5 bases and J shed 3 bases, with 17 bases lying between them. CDR3 size: 15 residues. Germline values: CDR1 ENHRY, CDR2 SYGVKD. This CDR3 reads CAISQHADTSYEQYF. Here the CDR3 DNA reads TGTGCCATCAGTCAGCATGCGGACACAAGCTACGAGCAGTACTTC.